The 5 T cell receptor beta chains presented below share a single source sample, sequenced in a study of graft-versus-host responses after intestinal transplantation (dated by TCRdb to the early 2020s). The meaning of the sample's time point label: cells obtained before transplantation from donor or recipient. No antigens are known for them. Libraries came from the immunoSEQ multiplex PCR assay. As stored in TCRdb, this immuneACCESS dataset retains in-frame rearrangements with V and J assigned. A fraction of the clones does not appear; measured against another copy, unresolved V genes explain less than half of the discrepancy, and the remainder lacks a known reason. The sample table shows about 120,000 clones, and roughly 93% are seen once. The ten largest make up 0.095% to 0.15% of the sample. This specimen consisted of unstimulated CD4+ T cells sorted from spleen or lymph node cells, obtained before intestinal transplant. These TCRs come from a human donor who received an intestinal transplant.

V usage is TRBV5-4 and J usage is TRBJ2-7; possibly TRBD2 for D (5 bases). Germline values: CDR1 SGHNT, CDR2 YYREEE (reference sequence). This CDR3 contains 16 residues. Trimming shortened V by 4 bases and J by 1 base, and 18 bases separated the two germline ends. CDR3 residues: CASSPGILEISYEQYF. The DNA of the CDR3 is TGTGCCAGCAGCCCGGGAATCCTTGAGATATCCTACGAGCAGTACTTC.

The chain carries TRBV7-3 and TRBJ2-5; D possibly uses TRBD1 or TRBD2 (5 bases each). CDR1 is SGHTA, CDR2 FQGTGA, per germline. The CDR3 sequence is 16 residues long. V gave up 2 bases and J gave up 4 bases, with 17 bases separating them. The CDR3 is CASSLYRGVGAETQYF. CDR3 DNA: TGTGCCAGCAGCTTATATCGGGGCGTAGGGGCAGAGACCCAGTACTTC.

In nucleotides, the CDR3 is TGTGCCAGTAGTCACAGTAGTTCAGAGCAGTACTTC. Amino acid sequence: CASSHSSSEQYF. The J gene is TRBJ2-7, the V gene TRBV19, with unresolved D. The CDR3 totals 12 residues. CDR1 and CDR2 (germline): LNHDA, SQIVND (reference sequence). The ends were cut back, 5 bases at V and 7 bases at J, with 12 bases in the middle.

J is TRBJ2-3 and V is TRBV18; D unclear. V was trimmed by 0 bases and J by 6 bases, leaving 22 bases between them. Germline assignment: CDR1 KGHSH and CDR2 LQKENI. This CDR3 contains 18 residues. In DNA, the CDR3 is TGTGCCAGCTCACCACCTTTAGTAGGGCCCGAACCGGCGGATACGCAGTATTTT. As protein: CASSPPLVGPEPADTQYF.

This rearrangement joins TRBV6-5 to TRBJ2-5, with 7 bases identical to TRBD1. The end of the DNA aligns better with TRBJ2-7, so the J call may be wrong. This CDR3 comprises 15 residues. Germline V gene lookup returns CDR1 MNHEY and CDR2 SVGAGI. CDR3 residues: CASSYSLRQGYEQYF. DNA for the CDR3: TGTGCCAGCAGTTACTCTCTGAGACAGGGCTACGAGCAGTACTTC.